The 20 T cell receptor beta chains below come from one sample, sequenced in a study of T cell responses to AZD1222 COVID-19 vaccine. Produced via immunoSEQ multiplex PCR; TCRdb's table is partial and in-frame only. The sample has about 130,000 clones, about 88% seen once; the top ten hold under 9.5%. Sequencing was performed on peripheral blood, taken on day 0 of AZD1222 vaccination. These receptor sequences come from an adult in good health.

The rearrangement links TRBV4-3 to TRBJ2-3; 12 nucleotides agree with TRBD2. Germline CDR1 is LGHNA and CDR2 is YSLEER. The CDR3 sequence is 17 residues long. V shed 3 bases, J shed 3 bases, and the junction held 7 bases outside the gene matches. This chain's CDR3 is CASSHRVGTSGTDTQYF. The CDR3 coding sequence is TGCGCCAGCAGCCACCGAGTCGGGACTAGCGGGACAGATACGCAGTATTTT.

The V call is TRBV3-1 (or the pseudogene TRBV3-2), the J call TRBJ1-3, with D uncertain. The CDR3 covers 17 residues. Germline CDR1 is LGHDT and CDR2 is YNNKEL (reference sequence). Deletions cut 0 bases from V and 4 bases from J, with 16 bases between. CDR3 coding DNA: TGTGCCAGCAGCCAAGATCCAGGCGAGACGCGCGGAAACACCATATATTTT. The encoded protein is CASSQDPGETRGNTIYF.

In DNA, the CDR3 is TGCGGAAGCGGGTCTACCTACGAGCAGTACTTC. As protein: CGSGSTYEQYF. The chain employs TRBV20-1 and TRBJ2-7, with D perhaps matching TRBD2 (6 bases). The CDR3 is made up of 11 amino acids. Germline V lookup: CDR1 DFQATT, CDR2 SNEGSKA (reference sequence).

The chain carries TRBV11-1 and TRBJ1-1; D perhaps matches TRBD1 (5 bases). The ends were cut back, 4 bases at V and 3 bases at J, with 18 bases in the middle. This CDR3 comprises 16 residues. Germline V lookup: CDR1 SGHAT, CDR2 FQDESV (reference sequence). This chain's CDR3 is CASSWWWTTGDTEAFF. DNA of the CDR3: TGTGCCAGCAGCTGGTGGTGGACAACCGGGGACACTGAAGCTTTCTTT.

V usage is TRBV9 and J usage is TRBJ2-2, with a tentative D call TRBD1 (6 bases). From germline, CDR1 is SGDLS and CDR2 YYNGEE. The CDR3 sequence is 15 residues long. V shed 2 bases and J shed 3 bases, with 11 bases lying between them. The CDR3 loop reads CASSVAGQYTGELFF. The CDR3 nucleotides are TGTGCCAGCAGCGTGGCCGGACAGTACACCGGGGAGCTGTTTTTT.

V gene TRBV24-1 combines with J gene TRBJ2-5; possibly TRBD2 for D (6 bases). Trimming shortened V by 9 bases and J by 0 bases, and 10 bases separated the two germline ends. The CDR3 runs 13 residues. Germline V lookup: CDR1 KGHDR, CDR2 SFDVKD. The CDR3 bases are TGTGCCACCTCCGGGGAGGACCAAGAGACCCAGTACTTC. Protein sequence: CATSGEDQETQYF.

Only one count was recorded for this clone. The chain carries TRBV19 and TRBJ2-5; D remains ambiguous. V was pared by 0 bases and J by 5 bases, with 1 base between. The CDR3 is 11 residues long. Germline-derived CDR1 and CDR2 are LNHDA and SQIVND (reference sequence). This chain's CDR3 is CASSIEETQYF. CDR3 nucleotide sequence: TGTGCCAGTAGTATAGAGGAGACCCAGTACTTC.

The CDR3 protein is CASSVGGPPTGELFF. CDR3 sequence (DNA): TGTGCCAGCAGCGTAGGAGGACCACCTACCGGGGAGCTGTTTTTT. The chain couples TRBV9 to TRBJ2-2; D not resolved. CDR3 size: 15 residues. Trimming cost V 0 bases and J 5 bases, with 11 bases left between them. From germline, CDR1 is SGDLS and CDR2 YYNGEE.

The count of this clone is one. The chain employs TRBV6-5 and TRBJ2-3, with TRBD1 identical over 7 bases. The V gene end was trimmed by 6 bases and the J gene end by 1 base; junction bases not matched to a gene: 7. Germline loops: CDR1 MNHEY, CDR2 SVGAGI. The CDR3 covers 15 residues. The CDR3 reads CASSVTGRGTDTQYF. The CDR3 nucleotides are TGTGCCAGCAGCGTGACAGGGCGGGGCACAGATACGCAGTATTTT.

The sample holds one count of this clone. V is TRBV3-1 (or the pseudogene TRBV3-2) and J is TRBJ2-2; D possibly corresponds to TRBD2 (6 bases). The V end was cut by 3 bases, the J end by 3 bases, with 11 bases between. CDR3 size: 15 residues. Germline-derived CDR1 and CDR2 are LGHDT and YNNKEL (reference sequence). Here the CDR3 reads CASSHPPGDTGELFF. The CDR3 nucleotides are TGTGCCAGCAGCCATCCCCCGGGGGACACCGGGGAGCTGTTTTTT.

V gene TRBV5-4 combines with J gene TRBJ1-4, with TRBD1 matching 9 bases. The CDR3 runs to 17 residues. CDR1 SGHNT and CDR2 YYREEE come from the germline V gene (reference sequence). The V segment lost 3 bases and the J segment 4 bases; nucleotides outside the gene matches: 10. The CDR3 DNA follows: TGTGCCAGCAGCTCAGGACAGGGGCCACGTGGTAATGAAAAACTGTTTTTT. This translates into CASSSGQGPRGNEKLFF.

This chain connects TRBV7-2 to TRBJ1-3; D is unclear. The germline CDR1 and CDR2 sequences are SGHTA and FQGNSA. Between the trimmed V and J ends, which lost 3 bases and 3 bases, there was a span of 6 bases. This CDR3 has 13 amino acids. As DNA, the CDR3 is TGTGCCAGCAGCTTGTCCCATGGAAACACCATATATTTT. This translates into CASSLSHGNTIYF.

This clone appeared once. V gene TRBV29-1 combines with J gene TRBJ1-2; D possibly corresponds to TRBD1 (6 bases). The germline CDR1 and CDR2 sequences are SQVTM and ANQGSEA. The CDR3 sequence is 14 residues long. V lost 3 bases and J lost 4, with 15 bases in between. The chain's CDR3 is CSVDPGAGGYGYTF. The CDR3, as DNA: TGCAGCGTTGATCCAGGGGCGGGAGGCTATGGCTACACCTTC. Complete variable domain (other parts from reference TRBV29-1 and TRBJ1-2): SAVISQKPSRDICQRGTSLTIQCQVDSQVTMMFWYRQQPGQSLTLIATANQGSEATYESGFVIDKFPISRPNLTFSTLTVSNMSPEDSSIYLCSVDPGAGGYGYTFGSGTRLTVV.

The V call is TRBV14, the J call TRBJ2-2; D possibly corresponds to TRBD1 (5 bases). The CDR3 runs 14 residues. Germline CDR1 and CDR2: SGHDN and FVKESK. Trimming removed 6 bases from V and 2 bases from J, with 10 bases in between. The CDR3 DNA sequence: TGTGCCAGCAGACGGCAGGGAAACACCGGGGAGCTGTTTTTT. Translated: CASRRQGNTGELFF.

CDR3 DNA sequence: TGTGCCAGCAGCCTGACCTGGGACGCTGAAGCTTTCTTT. Residues: CASSLTWDAEAFF. The chain links TRBV6-5 to TRBJ1-1, with D tentatively TRBD1 (5 bases). V lost 6 bases and J lost 6, with 14 bases in between. The CDR3 is 13 residues long. Germline CDR1 MNHEY, CDR2 SVGAGI.

The CDR3 loop is CASSRAGTGYGYTF. The CDR3 DNA is TGTGCCAGCAGCCGAGCCGGGACAGGCTATGGCTACACCTTC. The chain combines TRBV3-1 (or the pseudogene TRBV3-2) with TRBJ1-2; 8 positions agree with TRBD1. The germline CDR1 and CDR2 sequences are LGHDT and YNNKEL (reference sequence). This CDR3 comprises 14 residues. The V gene end was trimmed by 4 bases and the J gene end by 4 bases; junction bases not matched to a gene: 5.

This chain uses TRBV19 with TRBJ2-1, with D perhaps TRBD1 or TRBD2 (5 bases each). This CDR3 is 14 amino acids long. V lost 4 bases and J lost 12, with 19 bases in between. Germline CDR1 and CDR2: LNHDA and SQIVND (reference sequence). The CDR3 DNA is TGTGCCAGTAGTAAGCTTCGGGACCGCGATTGGCAGTTCTTC. Translation gives CASSKLRDRDWQFF.

V and J are TRBV28 and TRBJ1-5, with D perhaps matching TRBD1 (6 bases). The CDR3 consists of 13 residues. With 1 base removed from V and 7 bases from J, the gap between germline ends came to 8 bases. Per the germline V gene, CDR1 is MDHEN and CDR2 is SYDVKM. In DNA, the CDR3 is TGTGCCAGCAGTTTATTAGGGGGGCAGCCCCAGCATTTT. The encoded protein is CASSLLGGQPQHF.

The genes are TRBV29-1 and TRBJ2-7; TRBD1 matches at 10 bases. V lost 5 bases and J lost 4; bases outside the gene matches: 5. The CDR3 is 13 amino acids. Germline lookup yields CDR1 SQVTM and CDR2 ANQGSEA. CDR3 amino acids: CSVRQGALYEQYF. For the CDR3, the DNA is TGCAGCGTTAGACAGGGGGCTTTGTACGAGCAGTACTTC.

The chain recombines TRBV19 with TRBJ1-5, with D perhaps matching TRBD1 (5 bases). Germline V lookup: CDR1 LNHDA, CDR2 SQIVND (reference sequence). The CDR3 is made up of 16 amino acids. V was clipped by 0 bases and J by 0 bases, with 9 bases between them. The CDR3 nucleotides are TGTGCCAGTAGTATAGAACGGGGGGTTAGCAATCAGCCCCAGCATTTT. Translated: CASSIERGVSNQPQHF.